This T cell receptor beta chain was retrieved from a study of beta chain features in type 1 diabetes. Via CD45RO/CCR7/CD25/CD127/CD95/CD27, cells of the CD4+ naive, central memory, regulatory and stem cell-like memory subsets were sorted. Germline CDR1 reads MNHNY; CDR2 reads SVGAGI (reference sequence). V was clipped by 8 bases and J by 3 bases, with 13 bases between them. The CDR3 is 13 residues long. The study reverse transcribed the entire isolated RNA, so it sequenced expressed TCRB transcripts. Sequenced by immunoSEQ multiplex PCR; TCRdb stores in-frame clones only, minus some. The table records roughly 350,000 clones, approximately 10% of them present only once.

The source is a woman aged 25 to 39 in good health. Sequencing was carried out using naive CD4+ T cells from blood. The chain combines TRBV6-6 with TRBJ2-5; possible D gene TRBD2, 7 bases. CDR3: CASYGGAEETQYF. The CDR3 DNA is TGTGCCAGCTATGGGGGGGCAGAAGAGACCCAGTACTTC.